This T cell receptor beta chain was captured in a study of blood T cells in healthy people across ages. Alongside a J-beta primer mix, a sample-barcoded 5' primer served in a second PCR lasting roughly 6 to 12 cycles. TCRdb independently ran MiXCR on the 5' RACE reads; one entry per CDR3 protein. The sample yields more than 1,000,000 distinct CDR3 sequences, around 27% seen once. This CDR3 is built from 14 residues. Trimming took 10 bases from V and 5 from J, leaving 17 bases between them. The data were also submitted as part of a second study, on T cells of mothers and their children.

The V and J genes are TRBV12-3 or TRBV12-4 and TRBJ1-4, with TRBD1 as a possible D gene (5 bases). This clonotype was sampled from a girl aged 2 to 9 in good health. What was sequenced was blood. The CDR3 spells CANKSDGGNEKLFF. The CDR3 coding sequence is TGTGCCAACAAATCGGACGGGGGAAATGAAAAACTGTTTTTT.